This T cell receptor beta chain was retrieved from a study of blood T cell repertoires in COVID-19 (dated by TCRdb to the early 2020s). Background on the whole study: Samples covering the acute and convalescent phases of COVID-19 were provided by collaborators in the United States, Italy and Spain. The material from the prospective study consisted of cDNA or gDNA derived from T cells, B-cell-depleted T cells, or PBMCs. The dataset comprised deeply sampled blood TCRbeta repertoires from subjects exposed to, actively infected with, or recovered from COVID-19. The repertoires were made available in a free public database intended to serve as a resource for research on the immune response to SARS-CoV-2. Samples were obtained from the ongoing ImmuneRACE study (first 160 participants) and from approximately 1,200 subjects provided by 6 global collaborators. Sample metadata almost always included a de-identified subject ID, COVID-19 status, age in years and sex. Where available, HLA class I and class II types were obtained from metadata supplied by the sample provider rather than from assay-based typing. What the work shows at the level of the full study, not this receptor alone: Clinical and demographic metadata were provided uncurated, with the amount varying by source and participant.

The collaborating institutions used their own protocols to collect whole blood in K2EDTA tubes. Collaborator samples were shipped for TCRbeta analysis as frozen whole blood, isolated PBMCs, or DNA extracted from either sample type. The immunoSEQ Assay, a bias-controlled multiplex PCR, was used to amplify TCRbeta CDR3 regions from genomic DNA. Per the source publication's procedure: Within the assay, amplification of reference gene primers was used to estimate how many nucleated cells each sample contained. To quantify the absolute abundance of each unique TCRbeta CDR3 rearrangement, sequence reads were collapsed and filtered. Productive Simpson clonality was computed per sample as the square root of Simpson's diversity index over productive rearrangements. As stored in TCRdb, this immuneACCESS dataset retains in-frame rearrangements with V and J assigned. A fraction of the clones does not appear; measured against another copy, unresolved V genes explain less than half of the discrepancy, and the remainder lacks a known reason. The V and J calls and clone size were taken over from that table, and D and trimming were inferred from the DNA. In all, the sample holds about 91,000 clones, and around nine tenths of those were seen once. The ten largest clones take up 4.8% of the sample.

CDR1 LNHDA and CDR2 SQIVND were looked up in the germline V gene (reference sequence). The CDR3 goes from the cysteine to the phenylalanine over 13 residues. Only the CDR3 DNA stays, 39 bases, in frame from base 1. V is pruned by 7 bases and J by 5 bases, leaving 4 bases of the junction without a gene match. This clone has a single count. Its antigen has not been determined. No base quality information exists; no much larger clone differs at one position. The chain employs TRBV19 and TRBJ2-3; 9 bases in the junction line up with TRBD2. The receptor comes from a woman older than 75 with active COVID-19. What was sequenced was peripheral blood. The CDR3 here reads CASKRGEVDTQYF. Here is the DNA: TGTGCCAGTAAGCGGGGGGAGGTAGATACGCAGTATTTT.